This TCR beta chain comes out of a study of shared clonotypes between healthy human individuals. Study information: Donors consisted of a couple of women and a few men between 18 and 49.

CDR1 SNHLY and CDR2 FYNNEI come from the germline V gene. The CDR3 has 17 amino acids. V was clipped by 1 base and J by 2 bases, with 16 bases between them. The unsorted PBMC sample used ten immunoSEQ deep assay plates. TCRdb keeps only in-frame clones here, not all; method: immunoSEQ multiplex PCR. The table records fewer than 600,000 clones, around 75% of them present only once. The sequenced material came from PBMCs. The chain has TRBV2 and TRBJ2-3; D is ambiguous. This TCR came from a woman aged 35 to 49 in good health. Some clones in this sample may be carry-over from other donors' samples. Written as DNA, the CDR3 is TGTGCCAGCAGTGAAGTGGGCTTTACCACTACCACAGATACGCAGTATTTT. The encoded protein is CASSEVGFTTTTDTQYF.